These T cell receptor beta chains were read from a single sample in a study of T-cell memory formation after mild COVID-19. TCRdb independently ran MiXCR on the 5' RACE reads; one entry per CDR3 protein. The table shows about 340,000 distinct CDR3 sequences, with more than 15% occurring only once. Sequencing was done on a sample of PBMCs or a T cell subset sorted from them (not recorded which). These receptors were collected from a man aged 18 to 30 who had mild COVID-19 (a few samples of this study predate the infection). Cell type and time point are not known. The CDR3 runs from the conserved cysteine through the conserved F or W. D genes are given only for firm matches. Size is omitted from some rows. Given values are once, few, many or a class for expanded clones.

v_call,j_call,clone_size,d_call,cdr3_nt,cdr3_aa
TRBV2,TRBJ1-4,.,.,TGTGCCAGCAGTGACTACAGGACTAATGAAAAACTGTTTTTT,CASSDYRTNEKLFF
TRBV4-3,TRBJ2-6,.,.,TGCGCCAGCAGCCAAGAGGTGCCCTGGGCGAGCCACTCTGGGGCCAACGTCCTGACTTTC,CASSQEVPWASHSGANVLTF
TRBV6-2/TRBV6-3,TRBJ2-3,few,.,TGTGCCAGCAGTTACTCGTTTTTACTAGCCCTGCCGACAGATACGCAGTATTTT,CASSYSFLLALPTDTQYF
TRBV7-9,TRBJ1-1,.,.,TGTGCCAGCAGCCCCAGCCATGGTGGGGGCACTGAAGCTTTCTTT,CASSPSHGGGTEAFF
TRBV4-3,TRBJ2-7,many,TRBD2,TGCGCCAGCAGCCAAAGCGGGGTCTCCTACGAGCAGTACTTC,CASSQSGVSYEQYF
TRBV6-5,TRBJ2-5,few,TRBD2,TGTGCCAGCAGTTACTCGGCGGGGGGGCGGGAGACCCAGTACTTC,CASSYSAGGRETQYF
TRBV4-3,TRBJ2-1,.,TRBD2,TGCGCCAGCAGCCAAGAGGGCGGGGGGGTATACAATGAGCAGTTCTTC,CASSQEGGGVYNEQFF
TRBV7-3,TRBJ2-5,.,TRBD1,TGTGCCAGCAGCCCTACAGGGGGACGAGAGACCCAGTACTTC,CASSPTGGRETQYF
TRBV6-5,TRBJ2-7,few,TRBD1,TGTGCCAGCAGTTACTTTCTCAGGGGGCCCGCTGGCTCCTACGAGCAGTACTTC,CASSYFLRGPAGSYEQYF
TRBV5-1,TRBJ1-6,many,TRBD1,TGCGCCAGCAGCTTGCGGGACAGGGGTAATTCACCCCTCCACTTT,CASSLRDRGNSPLHF
TRBV7-2,TRBJ2-3,few,.,TGTGCCAGCAGCTTAGATTTCGCGACGTATGGCACAGATACGCAGTATTTT,CASSLDFATYGTDTQYF
TRBV20-1,TRBJ2-1,many,.,TGCAGTGCTAGAGAAGGCGGGGATGAGCAGTTCTTC,CSAREGGDEQFF
TRBV11-2,TRBJ2-3,.,.,TGTGCCAGCAGCCCCGGGACGGGTCCAACAGATACGCAGTATTTT,CASSPGTGPTDTQYF
TRBV7-9,TRBJ2-7,.,TRBD2,TGTGCCAGCGCCCCAGCGGGGGTCGGCGAGCAGTACTTC,CASAPAGVGEQYF
TRBV7-2,TRBJ2-3,.,.,TGTGCCAGCAGCTTAGGGGCGGCGGCAGATACGCAGTATTTT,CASSLGAAADTQYF
TRBV6-6,TRBJ2-2,.,TRBD2,TGTGCCAGCAGTAGGGGCTTGGGACTAACAACCGGGGAGCTGTTTTTT,CASSRGLGLTTGELFF
TRBV5-1,TRBJ1-2,few,.,TGCGCCAGCAGCCGCTCAGGGGACGGCTACACCTTC,CASSRSGDGYTF
TRBV7-9,TRBJ2-4,.,.,TGTGCCGCCGGGGGGCAGAAAAACATTCAGTACTTC,CAAGGQKNIQYF
TRBV29-1,TRBJ2-5,few,TRBD1,TGCAGCGTTGAAGGTGGTCGAGGGACAGAAGAGACCCAGTACTTC,CSVEGGRGTEETQYF
TRBV7-9,TRBJ2-3,few,TRBD1,TGTGCCAGCAGACCGGGACAGGGGGGACCAGATACGCAGTATTTT,CASRPGQGGPDTQYF
TRBV29-1,TRBJ1-6,few,TRBD1,TGCAGCGTTGGGTGGACAGGAAATTCACCCCTCCACTTT,CSVGWTGNSPLHF
TRBV4-3,TRBJ2-7,.,.,TGCGCCAGCAGCCCGAGTTCGAGCTCCTACGAGCAGTACTTC,CASSPSSSSYEQYF
TRBV6-2/TRBV6-3,TRBJ2-5,few,.,TGTGCCAGCAGTTACGGGACCCTCGGGGAGACCCAGTACTTC,CASSYGTLGETQYF
TRBV12-3/TRBV12-4,TRBJ1-1,.,.,TGTGCCAGCAGTCGCAGTCAGAACACTGAAGCTTTCTTT,CASSRSQNTEAFF
TRBV25-1,TRBJ2-3,many,.,TGTGCCAGCAGTGAAGAATTTACCGGGACACCTGTTAGCACAGATACGCAGTATTTT,CASSEEFTGTPVSTDTQYF
TRBV7-6,TRBJ1-1,few,.,TGTGCCAGCAGCCTGGACGGAATTCGTGAAGCTTTCTTT,CASSLDGIREAFF
TRBV7-2,TRBJ2-6,.,TRBD1,TGTGCCAGCAGCCCCCGGACAGGGACCGGGGCCAACGTCCTGACTTTC,CASSPRTGTGANVLTF
TRBV14,TRBJ2-5,.,.,TGTGCCAGCAGCCAAGTATTTGGGCTCGCCCAGGAGACCCAGTACTTC,CASSQVFGLAQETQYF
TRBV6-2/TRBV6-3,TRBJ2-3,many,.,TGTGCCAGCAGTTACTCCGTCGCTAGCACAGATACGCAGTATTTT,CASSYSVASTDTQYF
TRBV7-9,TRBJ2-2,many,.,TGTGCCAGCAGCCCTAGCTCCCTAGCCGGCGGGGAGCTGTTTTTT,CASSPSSLAGGELFF
TRBV5-5,TRBJ1-6,few,.,TGTGCCAGCAGCCTGCAGGGGAACTCTAATTCACCCCTCCACTTT,CASSLQGNSNSPLHF
TRBV29-1,TRBJ2-3,few,TRBD2,TGCAGCGTTGAATTAATCGGGGATAAGATCGGGAGGGATACGCAGTATTTT,CSVELIGDKIGRDTQYF
TRBV6-2/TRBV6-3,TRBJ2-1,many,TRBD2,TGTGCCAGCAGACGAGCGGGGGGTAGCCATGAGCAGTTCTTC,CASRRAGGSHEQFF
TRBV19,TRBJ2-3,few,.,TGTGCCAGTAACCCCCGCGTCGGCGATACGCAGTATTTT,CASNPRVGDTQYF
TRBV29-1,TRBJ2-5,.,TRBD2,TGCAGCGTTGTTCCCAGCGGGGGTGGTGAGACCCAGTACTTC,CSVVPSGGGETQYF
TRBV12-3/TRBV12-4,TRBJ2-1,few,.,TGTGCCAGCAGTTTTTCGGCGGTACGAGGCGATGAGCAGTTCTTC,CASSFSAVRGDEQFF
TRBV7-2,TRBJ1-2,few,.,TGTGCCAGCAGTCCCGAGTGGCAGGGTGGCGGCTACACCTTC,CASSPEWQGGGYTF
TRBV2,TRBJ2-5,many,.,TGTGCCAGCAGTGATTTAACCGTAATGGAGACCCAGTACTTC,CASSDLTVMETQYF
TRBV4-2,TRBJ1-4,.,.,TGTGCCAGCAGCCAAGAGCTAGGGGCGAGTGAAAAACTGTTTTTT,CASSQELGASEKLFF